These T cell receptor beta chains were read from a single sample in a study of OX40 agonist ivuxolimab in advanced cancers. Clones were sequenced by immunoSEQ multiplex PCR, and TCRdb holds only the in-frame ones, with some missing. The sample lists over 30,000 clones, about 85% occurring once. Sample: CD4+ or CD8+ T cells sorted from blood, taken in a trial of the OX40 agonist ivuxolimab. These receptors were taken from an adult with an advanced solid tumor such as melanoma, head and neck, liver or kidney cancer. Both conserved end residues are trimmed from each CDR3. A D gene is named only where the DNA matches it firmly. Clone size appears in some rows only: once, few, many, or a class for an expanded clone.

13	few	TRBV6-5	TRBJ1-2	NA	ASSVNRGLYYGYT
11	NA	TRBV30	TRBJ1-2	NA	AWSVGRSYGYT
13	NA	TRBV5-4	TRBJ1-1	NA	ASSLYVRVHTEAF
13	NA	TRBV9	TRBJ2-1	NA	ASSVTGETYNEQF
9	NA	TRBV29-1	TRBJ2-3	NA	SVLPTDTQY
13	NA	TRBV28	TRBJ2-7	TRBD2	ASSGSGSSLYEQY
11	NA	TRBV6-5	TRBJ1-5	NA	ASSYGGHQPQH
13	NA	TRBV27	TRBJ2-1	TRBD1	ASRPGTGVYNEQF
14	NA	TRBV12-1	TRBJ2-5	NA	ASSPSSGGEEETQY
10	NA	TRBV18	TRBJ1-2	NA	ASSPTNYGYT
11	NA	TRBV2	TRBJ1-4	NA	ASRADINEKLF
15	NA	TRBV15	TRBJ2-5	NA	ATSRDQVRAPQETQY
12	NA	TRBV5-1	TRBJ2-5	NA	ASSLGRDGETQY
11	NA	TRBV7-9	TRBJ2-1	NA	ASSSKGPSEQF
13	NA	TRBV15	TRBJ2-2	NA	ATSRDLRATGELF
11	NA	TRBV18	TRBJ1-2	NA	ASSPDRRDSYT
14	few	TRBV21-1	TRBJ2-3	NA	ASSKVSGGPTDTQY
17	NA	TRBV7-2	TRBJ2-1	TRBD2	ASSLELGVAGGQYNEQF
12	NA	TRBV19	TRBJ1-5	NA	ASKKGMGNQPQH
12	NA	TRBV6-6	TRBJ1-4	NA	ASSQGGVSEKLF
12	once	TRBV2	TRBJ1-5	NA	ASSLGPDNQPQH
12	NA	TRBV14	TRBJ1-3	NA	SRARGRSGNTIY
13	NA	TRBV28	TRBJ2-7	TRBD2	ASSIQTSSSYEQY
12	NA	TRBV6-5	TRBJ2-2	NA	ASSSVGYTGELF
11	medium-sized	TRBV4-1	TRBJ1-1	NA	ASSHPRNTEAF
9	NA	TRBV6-5	TRBJ1-1	NA	ASGRNTEAF
10	NA	TRBV5-6	TRBJ2-1	NA	ASSFYSGEQF
10	NA	TRBV6-1	TRBJ2-7	TRBD1	ASSRQGNEQY
13	NA	TRBV7-2	TRBJ1-6	NA	ASSLGVDSYSPLH
14	once	TRBV7-2	TRBJ2-1	TRBD2	ASSGPSGESYNEQF
14	NA	TRBV6-5	TRBJ1-1	TRBD1	ASSYRRGTANTEAF
11	NA	TRBV28	NA	NA	ASRAGYAYEQY
14	NA	TRBV7-9	TRBJ1-5	NA	ASSDTSGKLSQPQH
13	NA	TRBV7-7	TRBJ2-3	TRBD2	ASSPTAGGKDTQY
16	NA	TRBV5-1	TRBJ2-2	TRBD1	ASSFEPAETGGTGELF
16	NA	TRBV7-9	TRBJ2-3	TRBD2	ASSFPRTSGRAPDTQY
12	NA	TRBV18	TRBJ1-2	NA	ASSPREASYGYT
13	NA	TRBV5-1	TRBJ2-3	NA	ASSLGGVTTDTQY